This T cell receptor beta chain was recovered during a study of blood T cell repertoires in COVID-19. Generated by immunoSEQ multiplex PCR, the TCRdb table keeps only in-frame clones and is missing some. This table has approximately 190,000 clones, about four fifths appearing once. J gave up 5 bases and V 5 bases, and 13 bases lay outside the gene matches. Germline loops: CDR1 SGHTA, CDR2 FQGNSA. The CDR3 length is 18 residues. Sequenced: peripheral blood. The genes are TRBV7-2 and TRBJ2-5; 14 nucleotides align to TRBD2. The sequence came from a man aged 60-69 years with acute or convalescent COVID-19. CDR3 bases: TGTGCCAGCAGCCCCCGACTAGCGGGAGGGACGTCCCATGAGACCCAGTACTTC. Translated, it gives CASSPRLAGGTSHETQYF.